This T cell receptor (beta chain) was found in a study of T cells after posttransplantation cyclophosphamide. The naive gate required viable CD3+CD4+ or CD3+CD8+ cells with CCR7+CD45RA+CD45RO-CD95-CD27+CD28+ phenotype. Details on this clone: What it recognizes is unknown. This sample includes further DNA sequences coding for the same CDR3.

The protocol was immunoSEQ multiplex PCR, while the TCRdb copy is restricted to in-frame clones and leaves out a portion. The table lists 34,000 or so clones, 90% to 95% of them singletons. Findings and limits, study-wide: Recipient CMV seropositivity and CMV reactivation strongly tracked TRB clonality. Blood and skin or GI T cell repertoires showed limited TRB overlap.

The CDR3 runs to 19 residues. With V trimmed by 2 bases and J by 4 bases, 16 bases remained unmatched. Germline CDR1 is MGHRA and CDR2 is YSYEKL. The sequenced material came from naive CD4+ T cells sorted from blood. The rearrangement joins TRBV4-1 to TRBJ1-5; 8 nucleotides line up with TRBD1. The clonotype was recovered from a man aged 30 to 45 in good health and a related stem cell transplant donor. The CDR3 DNA follows: TGCGCCAGCAGCCAAATTGACGACCCTCAGGGGGCGCGTAATCAGCCCCAGCATTTT. It is translated as CASSQIDDPQGARNQPQHF.